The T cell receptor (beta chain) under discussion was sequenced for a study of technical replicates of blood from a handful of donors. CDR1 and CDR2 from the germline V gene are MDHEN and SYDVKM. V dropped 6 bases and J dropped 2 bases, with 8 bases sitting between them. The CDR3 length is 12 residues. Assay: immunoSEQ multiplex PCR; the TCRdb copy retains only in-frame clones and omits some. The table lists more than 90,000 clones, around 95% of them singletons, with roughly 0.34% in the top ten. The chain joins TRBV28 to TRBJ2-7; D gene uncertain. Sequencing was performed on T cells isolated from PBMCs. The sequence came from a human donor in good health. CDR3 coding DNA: TGTGCCAGCAGATACAGCACCTACGAGCAGTACTTC. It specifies CASRYSTYEQYF.